This T cell receptor (beta chain) was sequenced during a study of technical replicates of blood from several donors. Germline V CDR1 and CDR2: SGHNT, YENEEA. V was clipped by 5 bases and J by 7 bases; unmatched bases: 12. The CDR3 has 15 amino acids. TCRdb keeps only in-frame clones here, not all; method: immunoSEQ multiplex PCR. The data show 70,000 to 85,000 clones, approximately 97% seen once. The rearrangement uses TRBV11-3 and TRBJ1-2; 8 bases are shared with TRBD1. This receptor was taken from a human donor in good health. Sequencing was performed on T cells isolated from PBMCs. CDR3 DNA: TGTGCCAGCAGCCCTCTTACCGGACAGGGCGGTGGCTACACCTTC. Encoded protein: CASSPLTGQGGGYTF.